Following are 25 T cell receptor beta chains from one sample sequenced in a study of T cells in Graves' hyperthyroidism and ophthalmopathy. TCR beta CDR3 region amplification was performed from RNA transcripts. HTBI primers were used for first-round RT-PCR of the TCR CDR3. MiXCR, run by TCRdb on the multiplex PCR reads, gives a single entry per CDR3 protein. The table has under 350,000 distinct CDR3 sequences, about a sixth seen once. The specimen was blood. Receptors originate from a woman aged 60-75 years with Graves' ophthalmopathy.

This clonotype was picked up many times. The chain joins TRBV27 to TRBJ2-5; D unresolved. This CDR3 is 13 amino acids long. Germline-derived CDR1 and CDR2 are MNHEY and SMNVEV (reference sequence). The ends were cut back, 5 bases at V and 0 bases at J, with 7 bases in the middle. CDR3 in DNA: TGTGCCAGCAGTCTCGCATACCAAGAGACCCAGTACTTC. This translates into CASSLAYQETQYF.

This clonotype was seen only a few times. The chain uses TRBV25-1 and TRBJ1-3, with D possibly matching TRBD1 (5 bases). V lost 3 bases to trimming and J lost 4 bases, with 16 bases between them. The germline V gene has CDR1 MGHDK and CDR2 SYGVNS. There are 16 residues in the CDR3. The CDR3 DNA sequence: TGTGCCAGCAGTGAGATCTTTGCAGGGAGAGGAAACACCATATATTTT. Amino acid sequence: CASSEIFAGRGNTIYF.

This clonotype was counted at least ten times. This chain joins TRBV12-3 or TRBV12-4 and TRBJ1-1; a weak D match, TRBD1 (6 bases). CDR3 length: 14 amino acids. V was shortened by 2 bases and J by 3 bases, with 10 bases between the two germline ends. CDR3 sequence: CASSLMSGDTEAFF. CDR3 nucleotides: TGTGCCAGCAGTTTAATGTCAGGGGACACTGAAGCTTTCTTT.

The V and J genes are TRBV5-1 and TRBJ1-3, with 7 nucleotides matching TRBD1. V was pared by 0 bases and J by 3 bases, with 6 bases of the junction left unmatched. The CDR3 covers 16 residues. Germline-derived CDR1 and CDR2 are SGHRS and YFSETQ. The CDR3 bases are TGCGCCAGCAGCTTGGCCGAAGGGGGCGTTGGAAACACCATATATTTT. Residues: CASSLAEGGVGNTIYF.

A few counts support this clonotype. This chain uses TRBV4-1 with TRBJ2-7, with 8 bases matching TRBD1. The CDR3 is 17 amino acids. The junction had 10 bases not matched to a gene; V was cut back by 0 bases and J by 3 bases. The germline V gene has CDR1 MGHRA and CDR2 YSYEKL. The DNA of the CDR3 is TGCGCCAGCAGCCAAGATCGTCCCCAGGGGGCGGGCTACGAGCAGTACTTC. This translates into CASSQDRPQGAGYEQYF.

This clonotype was observed at least ten times. The chain combines TRBV5-1 with TRBJ2-5, with D possibly TRBD1 on 6 matching bases. Germline loops: CDR1 SGHRS, CDR2 YFSETQ. The V end was cut by 4 bases, the J end by 2 bases, with 12 bases between. The CDR3 loop spans 14 amino acids. The CDR3 region has the DNA TGCGCCAGCAGCCTGGACAGACCGCAAGAGACCCAGTACTTC. This sequence encodes CASSLDRPQETQYF.

There are a few counts of this clonotype. The genes are TRBV6-2 or TRBV6-3 and TRBJ2-5; 14 bases match TRBD2. V lost 2 bases to trimming and J lost 5 bases; unmatched junction nucleotides: 1. The CDR3 sequence is 15 residues long. Germline V CDR1 and CDR2: MNHEY, SVGEGT. The CDR3 sequence: CASSYRTSGRETQYF. The CDR3 DNA is TGTGCCAGCAGTTACCGGACTAGCGGGAGGGAGACCCAGTACTTC.

The chain recombines TRBV11-2 with TRBJ2-3; no clear D gene. V was cut by 5 bases and J by 2 bases, with 11 bases left in between. Germline lookup yields CDR1 SGHAT and CDR2 FQNNGV. This CDR3 is built from 14 residues. The chain's CDR3 is CASSLYGPTDTQYF. For the CDR3, the DNA is TGTGCCAGCAGCCTCTACGGACCCACAGATACGCAGTATTTT.

A note on this clonotype: This may be a read error: a much more frequent sequence differs by one nucleotide. This rearrangement joins TRBV2 to TRBJ1-1; D not resolved. Per the germline V gene, CDR1 is SNHLY and CDR2 is FYNNEI. V lost 6 bases and J lost 0, with 14 bases in between. The CDR3 is 15 amino acids. CDR3 amino acids: CASSTFVQMNTEAFF. Written as DNA, the CDR3 is TGTGCCAGCAGCACCTTTGTACAGATGAACACTGAAGCTTTCTTT.

The chain employs TRBV5-4 and TRBJ1-4, with TRBD1 matching 11 bases. Trimming removed 0 bases from V and 9 bases from J; junction bases left unmatched: 4. Germline CDR1 SGHNT, CDR2 YYREEE (reference sequence). This CDR3 region has 15 residues. The CDR3 DNA is TGTGCCAGCAGCTTGGAAGGACAGGGGGCGAAAAAACTGTTTTTT. This gives the protein CASSLEGQGAKKLFF.

This clonotype was observed a few times. The rearrangement joins TRBV7-2 to TRBJ1-3; D uncertain. This CDR3 has 15 amino acids. V lost 3 bases, J lost 0 bases, and 9 bases lay in between. The V gene's germline CDR1 is SGHTA and CDR2 FQGNSA. CDR3 amino acids: CASSLSRDSGNTIYF. The CDR3 DNA reads TGTGCCAGCAGCTTGTCGCGCGACTCTGGAAACACCATATATTTT.

This clonotype was picked up many times. The genes are TRBV7-2 and TRBJ1-2, with D uncertain. This CDR3 is 13 amino acids long. The germline V gene has CDR1 SGHTA and CDR2 FQGNSA. The V gene lost 4 bases and the J gene lost 4 bases, with 10 bases spanning the gap. CDR3 sequence: CASSSTRLYGYTF. In DNA, the CDR3 is TGTGCCAGCAGCTCGACAAGGCTCTATGGCTACACCTTC. Supplemented by reference TRBV7-2 and TRBJ1-2, the full variable domain reads GAGVSQSPSNKVTEKGKDVELRCDPISGHTALYWYRQSLGQGLEFLIYFQGNSAPDKSGLPSDRFSAERTGGSVSTLTIQRTQQEDSAVYLCASSSTRLYGYTFGSGTRLTVV.

The chain employs TRBV12-3 or TRBV12-4 and TRBJ2-7; TRBD1 agrees at 12 bases. There are 16 residues in the CDR3. After removal of 5 bases from V and 2 bases from J, the junction contained 7 bases not matched to a gene. In DNA form, the CDR3 reads TGTGCCAGCAGTCTGGGGACAGGGGGCCTCACCTACGAGCAGTACTTC. It is translated as CASSLGTGGLTYEQYF.

This clonotype turned up a few times. The rearrangement joins TRBV5-4 to TRBJ2-1; D is undetermined. Germline V gene data show CDR1 as SGHNT and CDR2 as YYREEE (reference sequence). This CDR3 spans 13 amino acids. The V and J ends lost 0 bases and 10 bases respectively, with 11 bases between them. The CDR3 region is CASSLEGSSEQFF. In DNA form, the CDR3 reads TGTGCCAGCAGCTTGGAGGGTAGCAGCGAGCAGTTCTTC.

This clonotype has a count of ten or more. The chain joins TRBV25-1 to TRBJ1-1; TRBD1 might be the D (5 bases). This CDR3 comprises 15 residues. From germline, CDR1 is MGHDK and CDR2 SYGVNS. Trimming removed 3 bases at V and 0 bases at J, with 11 bases between. CDR3 in DNA: TGTGCCAGCAGTGATCCGACAGAACTGAACACTGAAGCTTTCTTT. This codes for CASSDPTELNTEAFF.

This clonotype was seen ten or more times. V usage is TRBV11-2 and J usage is TRBJ2-7; D is unclear. V dropped 5 bases and J dropped 7 bases, with 15 bases sitting between them. The CDR3 contains 13 residues. Germline assignment: CDR1 SGHAT and CDR2 FQNNGV. CDR3 protein: CASSPLVWPEQYF. In DNA form, the CDR3 reads TGTGCCAGCAGCCCACTTGTGTGGCCAGAGCAGTACTTC.

This clonotype has only one observation. A single base separates this from a much larger clone, so it may be a read error. The rearrangement uses TRBV7-9 and TRBJ2-3; 12 positions agree with TRBD2. From germline, CDR1 is SEHNR and CDR2 FQNEAQ (reference sequence). V was clipped by 5 bases and J by 1 base; unmatched bases: 10. This CDR3 region has 18 residues. CDR3 nucleotides: TGTGCCAGCAGCCAATCAGGACTAGCGGGGAGTGGCACAGATACGCAGTATTTT. Translated, it gives CASSQSGLAGSGTDTQYF.

This clonotype was seen many times. J is TRBJ2-7 and V is TRBV27; tentatively, D is TRBD1 (6 bases). Germline CDR1 reads MNHEY; CDR2 reads SMNVEV (reference sequence). With 1 base removed from V and 7 bases from J, the gap between germline ends came to 14 bases. The CDR3 is 14 residues long. CDR3 sequence reads: CASSLWAGEVEQYF. The CDR3 region has the DNA TGTGCCAGCAGTTTATGGGCAGGGGAAGTGGAGCAGTACTTC.

This clonotype has ten or more counts. The chain joins TRBV3-1 to TRBJ2-3; D call uncertain. CDR1 is LGHDT, CDR2 YNNKEL, per germline (reference sequence). The CDR3 consists of 16 residues. V was cut by 5 bases and J by 5 bases, with 20 bases left in between. The CDR3 DNA sequence: TGTGCCAGCAGCGTTAGCATGAGCTACACCATAGATACGCAGTATTTT. Amino acids: CASSVSMSYTIDTQYF.

As for this clonotype: The conserved final phenylalanine or tryptophan is absent from the CDR3, which likely points to a read error. CDR3 nucleotide sequence: TGTGCCAGCAGCCAAGAGAGGCTCCCGTATGGCTACACCCTC. It specifies CASSQERLPYGYTL. The chain joins TRBV3-1 to TRBJ1-2, with D hard to call. The CDR3 has 14 amino acids. V was shortened by 0 bases and J by 5 bases, with 10 bases between the two germline ends. Germline V lookup: CDR1 LGHDT, CDR2 YNNKEL (reference sequence).

The chain links TRBV3-1 to TRBJ1-6, with TRBD1 matching 9 bases. The CDR3 spans 16 residues. Trimming removed 3 bases from V and 7 bases from J; junction bases left unmatched: 7. CDR1 LGHDT and CDR2 YNNKEL come from the germline V gene (reference sequence). CDR3 region: CASSHYGTGTNSPLHF. In nucleotides, the CDR3 is TGTGCCAGCAGCCATTACGGGACAGGGACCAATTCACCCCTCCACTTT.

This clonotype came up a few times. This sequence joins TRBV28 and TRBJ2-5; possible D gene TRBD2, 5 bases. CDR3 size: 13 residues. The germline V gene has CDR1 MDHEN and CDR2 SYDVKM. V was trimmed by 4 bases and J by 5 bases, leaving 11 bases between them. The CDR3 spells CASSWSGEETQYF. CDR3 sequence (DNA): TGTGCCAGCAGTTGGAGCGGAGAGGAGACCCAGTACTTC.

This clonotype has just a few counts. The rearrangement joins TRBV7-9 to TRBJ1-6; 8 nucleotides align to TRBD1. Germline V gives CDR1 SEHNR, CDR2 FQNEAQ (reference sequence). V lost 5 bases and J lost 9; bases outside the gene matches: 9. The length of the CDR3 is 15 residues. CDR3 bases: TGTGCCAGCAGCCCGCCGGGACAGGCAAGTTCACCCCTCCACTTT. This sequence encodes CASSPPGQASSPLHF.

This clonotype was seen at least ten times. The chain recombines TRBV24-1 with TRBJ1-5, with 9 positions matching TRBD1. Germline assignment: CDR1 KGHDR and CDR2 SFDVKD. The CDR3 is 15 residues long. Losses at the gene ends were 3 bases for V and 6 bases for J; bases not matched to a gene: 5. The DNA of the CDR3 is TGTGCCACCAGTGATCGGGACAGGGAAGGTCAGCCCCAGCATTTT. Translated: CATSDRDREGQPQHF.

Ten or more counts support this clonotype. V gene TRBV7-2 combines with J gene TRBJ1-5; D is possibly TRBD1 (6 bases). Germline assignment: CDR1 SGHTA and CDR2 FQGNSA. V lost 4 bases and J lost 1, with 11 bases in between. The CDR3 has 15 amino acids. The chain's CDR3 is CASSYIGGSNQPQHF. DNA for the CDR3: TGTGCCAGCAGCTATATAGGGGGGAGCAATCAGCCCCAGCATTTT.